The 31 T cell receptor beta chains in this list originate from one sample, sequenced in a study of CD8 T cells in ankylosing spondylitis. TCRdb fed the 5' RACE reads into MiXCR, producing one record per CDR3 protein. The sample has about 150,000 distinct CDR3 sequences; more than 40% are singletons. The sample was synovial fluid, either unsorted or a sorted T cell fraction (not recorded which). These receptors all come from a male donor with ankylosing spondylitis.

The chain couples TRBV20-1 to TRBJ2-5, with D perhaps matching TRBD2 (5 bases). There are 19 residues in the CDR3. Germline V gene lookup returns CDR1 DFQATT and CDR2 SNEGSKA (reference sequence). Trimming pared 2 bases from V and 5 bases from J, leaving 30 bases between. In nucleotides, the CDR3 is TGCAGTGCTAGAAACCCCGGCGCCGATCAGACGGGAATGGGGGAGACCCAGTACTTC. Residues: CSARNPGADQTGMGETQYF.

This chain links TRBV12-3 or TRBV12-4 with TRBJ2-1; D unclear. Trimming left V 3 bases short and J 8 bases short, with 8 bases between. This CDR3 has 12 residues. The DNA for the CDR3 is TGTGCCAGCAGTTTTCTCGTGTATGAGCAGTTCTTC. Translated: CASSFLVYEQFF.

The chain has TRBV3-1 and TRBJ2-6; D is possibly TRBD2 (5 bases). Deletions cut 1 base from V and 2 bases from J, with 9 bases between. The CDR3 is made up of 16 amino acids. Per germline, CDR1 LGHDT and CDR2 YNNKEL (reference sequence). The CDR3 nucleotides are TGTGCCAGCAGCCAAGTTTCGGGAACTGGGGCCAACGTCCTGACTTTC. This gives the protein CASSQVSGTGANVLTF.

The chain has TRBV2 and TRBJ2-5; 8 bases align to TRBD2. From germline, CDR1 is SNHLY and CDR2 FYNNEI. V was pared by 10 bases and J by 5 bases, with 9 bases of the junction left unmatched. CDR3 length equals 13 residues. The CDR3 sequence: CATYSGGLETQYF. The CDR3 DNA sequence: TGTGCCACCTACTCGGGGGGGCTTGAGACCCAGTACTTC.

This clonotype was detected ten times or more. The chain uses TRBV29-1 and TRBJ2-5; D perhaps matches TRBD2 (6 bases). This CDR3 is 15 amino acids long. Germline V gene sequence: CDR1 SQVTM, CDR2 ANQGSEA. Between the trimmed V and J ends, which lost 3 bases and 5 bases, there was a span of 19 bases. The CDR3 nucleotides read TGCAGCGTTGAGGGGGGTGCACTAGCAGGGGAGACCCAGTACTTC. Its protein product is CSVEGGALAGETQYF.

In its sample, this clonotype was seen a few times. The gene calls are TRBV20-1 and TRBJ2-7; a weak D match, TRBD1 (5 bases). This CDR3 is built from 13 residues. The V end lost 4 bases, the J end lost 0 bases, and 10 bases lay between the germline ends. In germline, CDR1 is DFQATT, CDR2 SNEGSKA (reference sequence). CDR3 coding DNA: TGCAGTGCTACCAACAGGTTCTCCTACGAGCAGTACTTC. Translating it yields CSATNRFSYEQYF.

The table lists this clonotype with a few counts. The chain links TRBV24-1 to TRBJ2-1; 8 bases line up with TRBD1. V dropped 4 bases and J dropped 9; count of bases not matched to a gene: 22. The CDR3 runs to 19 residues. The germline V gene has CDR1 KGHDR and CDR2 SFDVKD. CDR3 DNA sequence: TGTGCCACCAGTGAAGGTTTTTATTATCGGGACAGGCGTGGAGGTGAGCAGTTCTTC. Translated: CATSEGFYYRDRRGGEQFF.

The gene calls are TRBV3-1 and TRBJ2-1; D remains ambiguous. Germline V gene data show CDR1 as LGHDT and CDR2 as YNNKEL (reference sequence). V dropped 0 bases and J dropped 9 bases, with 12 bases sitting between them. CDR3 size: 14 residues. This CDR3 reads CASSQEFWQSEQFF. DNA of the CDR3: TGTGCCAGCAGCCAAGAGTTTTGGCAGAGTGAGCAGTTCTTC.

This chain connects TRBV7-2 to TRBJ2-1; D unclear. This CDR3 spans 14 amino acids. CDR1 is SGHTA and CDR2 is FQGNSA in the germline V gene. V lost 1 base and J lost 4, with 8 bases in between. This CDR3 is CASSLGGMYNEQFF. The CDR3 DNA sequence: TGTGCCAGCAGCTTAGGTGGGATGTACAATGAGCAGTTCTTC. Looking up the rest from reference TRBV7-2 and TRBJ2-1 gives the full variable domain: GAGVSQSPSNKVTEKGKDVELRCDPISGHTALYWYRQSLGQGLEFLIYFQGNSAPDKSGLPSDRFSAERTGGSVSTLTIQRTQQEDSAVYLCASSLGGMYNEQFFGPGTRLTVL.

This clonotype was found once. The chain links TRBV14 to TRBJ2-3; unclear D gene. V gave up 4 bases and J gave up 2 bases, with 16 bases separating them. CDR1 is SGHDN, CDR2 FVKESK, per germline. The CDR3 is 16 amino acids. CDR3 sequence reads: CASSLPGFRATDTQYF. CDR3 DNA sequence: TGTGCCAGCAGCCTCCCTGGTTTCAGAGCCACAGATACGCAGTATTTT.

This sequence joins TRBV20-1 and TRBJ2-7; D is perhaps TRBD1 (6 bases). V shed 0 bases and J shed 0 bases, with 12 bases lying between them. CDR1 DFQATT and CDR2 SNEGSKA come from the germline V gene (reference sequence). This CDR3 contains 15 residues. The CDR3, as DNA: TGCAGTGCTAGAGAACCGGGACATCTCTCCTACGAGCAGTACTTC. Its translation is CSAREPGHLSYEQYF.

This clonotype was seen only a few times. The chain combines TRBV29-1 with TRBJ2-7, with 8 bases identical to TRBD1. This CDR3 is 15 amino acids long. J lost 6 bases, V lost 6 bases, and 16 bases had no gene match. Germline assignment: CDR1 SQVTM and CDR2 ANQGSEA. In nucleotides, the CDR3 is TGCAGCGTGGGATCCCAGGGGGCTGCAAGGGGCGAGCAGTACTTC. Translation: CSVGSQGAARGEQYF.

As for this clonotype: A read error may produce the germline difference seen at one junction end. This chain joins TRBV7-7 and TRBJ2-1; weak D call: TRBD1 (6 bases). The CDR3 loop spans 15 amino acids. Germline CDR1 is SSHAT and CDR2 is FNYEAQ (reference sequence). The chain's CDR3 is CASSSTGSSYNEQFF. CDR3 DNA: TGTGCTAGCAGCTCCACAGGGAGCTCCTACAATGAGCAGTTCTTC.

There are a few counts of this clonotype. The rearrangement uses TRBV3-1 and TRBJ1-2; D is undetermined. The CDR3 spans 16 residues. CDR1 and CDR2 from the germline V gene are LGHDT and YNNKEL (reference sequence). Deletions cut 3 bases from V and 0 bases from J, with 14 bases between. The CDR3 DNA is TGTGCCAGCAGCCAGACCATGGAGCAAGCTAACTATGGCTACACCTTC. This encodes CASSQTMEQANYGYTF. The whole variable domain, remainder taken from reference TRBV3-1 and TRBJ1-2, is DTAVSQTPKYLVTQMGNDKSIKCEQNLGHDTMYWYKQDSKKFLKIMFSYNNKELIINETVPNRFSPKSPDKAHLNLHINSLELGDSAVYFCASSQTMEQANYGYTFGSGTRLTVV.

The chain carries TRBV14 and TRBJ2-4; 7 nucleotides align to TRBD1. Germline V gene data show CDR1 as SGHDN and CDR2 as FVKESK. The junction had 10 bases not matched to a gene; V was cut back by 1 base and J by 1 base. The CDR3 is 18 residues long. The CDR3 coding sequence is TGTGCCAGCAGCCAAGGACAGGGCCGCCTTGGGGCCAAAAACATTCAGTACTTC. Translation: CASSQGQGRLGAKNIQYF.

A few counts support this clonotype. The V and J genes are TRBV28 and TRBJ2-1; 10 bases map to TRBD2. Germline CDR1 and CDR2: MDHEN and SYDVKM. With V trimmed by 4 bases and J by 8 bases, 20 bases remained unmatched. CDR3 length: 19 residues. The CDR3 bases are TGTGCCAGCAGTTCTGCACCTCTAAGGACTAGCGGACCTTGGGATGAGCAGTTCTTC. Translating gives CASSSAPLRTSGPWDEQFF.

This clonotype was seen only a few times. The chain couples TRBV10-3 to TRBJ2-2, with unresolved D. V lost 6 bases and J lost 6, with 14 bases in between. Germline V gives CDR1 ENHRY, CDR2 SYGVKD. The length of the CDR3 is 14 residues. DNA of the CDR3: TGTGCCATCAGCCCTGGTGGTTGGGCCGGGGAGCTGTTTTTT. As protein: CAISPGGWAGELFF.

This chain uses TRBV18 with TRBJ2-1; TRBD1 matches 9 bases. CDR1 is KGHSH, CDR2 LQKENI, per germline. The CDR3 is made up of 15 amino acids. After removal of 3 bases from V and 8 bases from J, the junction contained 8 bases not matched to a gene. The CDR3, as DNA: TGTGCCAGCTCACCCCCGGGACAGGGCAGCGATGAGCAGTTCTTC. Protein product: CASSPPGQGSDEQFF.

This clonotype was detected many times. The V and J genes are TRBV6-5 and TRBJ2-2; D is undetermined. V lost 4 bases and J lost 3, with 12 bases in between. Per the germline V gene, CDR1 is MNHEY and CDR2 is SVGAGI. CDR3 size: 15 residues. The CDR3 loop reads CASSWADGDTGELFF. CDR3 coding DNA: TGTGCCAGCAGTTGGGCAGACGGTGACACCGGGGAGCTGTTTTTT.

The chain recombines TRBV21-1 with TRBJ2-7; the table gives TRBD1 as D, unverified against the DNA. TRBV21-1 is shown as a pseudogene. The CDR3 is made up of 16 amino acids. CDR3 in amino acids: CASSKKAWDKRREQYF. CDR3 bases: TGTGCCAGCAGCAAAAAGGCCTGGGACAAAAGGCGCGAGCAGTACTTC.

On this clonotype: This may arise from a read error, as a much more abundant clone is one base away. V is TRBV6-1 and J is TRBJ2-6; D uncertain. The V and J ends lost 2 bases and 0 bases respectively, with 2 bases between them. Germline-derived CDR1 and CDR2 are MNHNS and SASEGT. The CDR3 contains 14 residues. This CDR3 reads CASSELSGANVLTF. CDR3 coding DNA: TGTGCCAGCAGTGAACTCTCTGGGGCCAACGTCCTGACTTTC.

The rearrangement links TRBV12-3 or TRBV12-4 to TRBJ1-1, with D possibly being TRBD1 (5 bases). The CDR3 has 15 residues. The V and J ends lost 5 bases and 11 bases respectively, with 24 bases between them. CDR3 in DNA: TGTGCCAGCAGTCCAAGATGGGACTCTACCCGGTCGGCTTTCTTT. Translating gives CASSPRWDSTRSAFF.

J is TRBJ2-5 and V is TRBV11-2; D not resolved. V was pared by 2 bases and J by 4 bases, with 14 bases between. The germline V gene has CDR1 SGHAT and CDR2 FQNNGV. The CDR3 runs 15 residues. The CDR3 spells CASSLLWVVGETQYF. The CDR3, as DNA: TGTGCCAGCAGCTTACTCTGGGTGGTGGGAGAGACCCAGTACTTC.

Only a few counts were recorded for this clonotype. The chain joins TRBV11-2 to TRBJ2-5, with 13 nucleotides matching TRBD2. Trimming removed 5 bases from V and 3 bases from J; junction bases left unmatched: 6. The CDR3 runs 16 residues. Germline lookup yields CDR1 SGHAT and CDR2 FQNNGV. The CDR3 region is CASSPRTSGGEETQYF. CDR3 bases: TGTGCCAGCAGCCCGAGGACTAGCGGGGGAGAAGAGACCCAGTACTTC.

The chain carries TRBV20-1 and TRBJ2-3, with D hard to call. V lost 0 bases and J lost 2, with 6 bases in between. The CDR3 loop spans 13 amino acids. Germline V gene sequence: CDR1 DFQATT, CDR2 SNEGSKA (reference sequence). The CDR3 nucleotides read TGCAGTGCTAGAGACTACTACACAGATACGCAGTATTTT. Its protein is CSARDYYTDTQYF.

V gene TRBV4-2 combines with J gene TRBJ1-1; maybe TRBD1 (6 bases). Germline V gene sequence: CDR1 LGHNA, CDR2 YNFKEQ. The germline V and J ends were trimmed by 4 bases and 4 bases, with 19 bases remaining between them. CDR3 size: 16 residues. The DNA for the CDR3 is TGTGCCAGCAGCCCACAGGGTGGGGCATTGGGCACTGAAGCTTTCTTT. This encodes CASSPQGGALGTEAFF.

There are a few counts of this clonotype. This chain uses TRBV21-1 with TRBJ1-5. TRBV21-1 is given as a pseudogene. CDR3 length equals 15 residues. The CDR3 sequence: CASSKSPERGQPQHF. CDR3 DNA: TGTGCCAGCAGCAAATCCCCCGAGCGGGGTCAGCCCCAGCATTTT.

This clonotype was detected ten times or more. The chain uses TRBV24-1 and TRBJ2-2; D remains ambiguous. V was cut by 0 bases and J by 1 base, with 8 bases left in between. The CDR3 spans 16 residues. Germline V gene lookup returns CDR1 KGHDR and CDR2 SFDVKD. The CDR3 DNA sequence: TGTGCCACCAGTGATTTGGGATCAGGGAACACCGGGGAGCTGTTTTTT. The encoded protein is CATSDLGSGNTGELFF.

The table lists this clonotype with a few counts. Here the CDR3 reads CASSFSVGLRGSLPYNEQFF. CDR3 bases: TGTGCCAGCAGCTTCTCCGTGGGACTCAGAGGAAGTTTGCCCTACAATGAGCAGTTCTTC. The chain joins TRBV11-1 to TRBJ2-1, with D maybe TRBD2 (6 bases). There are 20 residues in the CDR3. Germline V gives CDR1 SGHAT, CDR2 FQDESV (reference sequence). V shed 3 bases and J shed 2 bases, with 26 bases lying between them.

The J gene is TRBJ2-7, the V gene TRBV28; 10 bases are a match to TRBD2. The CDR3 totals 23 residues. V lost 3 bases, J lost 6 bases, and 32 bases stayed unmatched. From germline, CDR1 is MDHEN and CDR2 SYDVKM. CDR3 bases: TGTGCCAGCAGTTTCCTCACCCAGCGACAGGCCGACACTAGCGGGAAGCCCGGGATCGAGCAGTACTTC. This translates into CASSFLTQRQADTSGKPGIEQYF.

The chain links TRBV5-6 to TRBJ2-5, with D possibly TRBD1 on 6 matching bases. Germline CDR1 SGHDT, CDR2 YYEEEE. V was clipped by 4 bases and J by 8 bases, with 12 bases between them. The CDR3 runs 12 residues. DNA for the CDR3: TGTGCCAGCAGCGACGAGGGGGTTACCCAGTACTTC. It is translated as CASSDEGVTQYF.